This T cell receptor beta chain was identified during a study of control samples from healthy donors and cancer patients. This clone has only one observation. Using immunoSEQ multiplex PCR, the repertoire was profiled, and TCRdb retains in-frame clones only, with some absent. The sample has about 51,000 clones, roughly 90% seen once. This clonotype originated in a man aged 35-49 years with colorectal cancer. Input material: PBMCs.

CDR3 sequence: CASTITGGVQETQYF. CDR3 DNA sequence: TGTGCCAGCACTATCACAGGGGGCGTTCAAGAGACCCAGTACTTC. The V gene is TRBV7-2, the J gene TRBJ2-5, with 9 nucleotides matching TRBD1. The germline V gene encodes CDR1 SGHTA and CDR2 FQGNSA. This CDR3 is 15 amino acids long. With V trimmed by 7 bases and J by 2 bases, 8 bases remained unmatched.